The sequence of this T cell receptor (beta chain) was determined in a study of blood T cell repertoires in COVID-19. Study-level information: There were acute and convalescent COVID-19 samples, and they came from the United States, Italy and Spain. The cDNA or gDNA used as material had been derived from T cells, B-cell-depleted T cells, or PBMCs.

The length of the CDR3 is 20 residues. From germline, CDR1 is SGHNT and CDR2 YENEEA. The junction had 11 bases not matched to a gene; V was cut back by 0 bases and J by 0 bases. How the authors handled the data: Amplification from reference gene primers served as the basis for estimated nucleated cell counts. Clones were sequenced by immunoSEQ multiplex PCR, and TCRdb holds only the in-frame ones, with some missing. The V and J calls and the clone size are those of that table, but D and trimming were determined from the DNA. The data hold 310,000 or so clones, with roughly 84% observed a single time.

Specimen: peripheral blood. The source is a man aged 50-60 years with active or convalescent COVID-19. This chain uses TRBV11-3 with TRBJ2-5; 12 bases are a match to TRBD2. The CDR3 sequence: CASSLEIMLAGGPHQETQYF. CDR3 nucleotide sequence: TGTGCCAGCAGCTTAGAGATAATGCTAGCGGGGGGGCCTCACCAAGAGACCCAGTACTTC. Variable domain in full (rest from reference TRBV11-3 and TRBJ2-5): EAGVVQSPRYKIIEKKQPVAFWCNPISGHNTLYWYLQNLGQGPELLIRYENEEAVDDSQLPKDRFSAERLKGVDSTLKIQPAELGDSAVYLCASSLEIMLAGGPHQETQYFGPGTRLLVL.